This paragraph reports one TCR beta chain. The antigen is undetermined. This entry belongs to a study of cytomegalovirus exposure and HLA in healthy donors. Study-wide results and limits: Several of the most significant clusters appeared, in a later analysis, to be linked to common viral pathogens. Most TCR sequences showed up rarely, but some public TCRs showed up in many donors. The presence/absence work took it that sequencing depth was about the same across donors.

All the people who gave samples were healthy bone marrow donors. CDR3 length: 12 amino acids. CDR1 is SEHNR, CDR2 FQNEAQ, per germline (reference sequence). V lost 6 bases and J 10 bases, leaving 15 bases between the germline ends. The PCR had 60 Vbeta and 13 Jbeta primers. Here immunoSEQ multiplex PCR was the method, and the copy in TCRdb shows in-frame clones only, minus some. The data contain about 140,000 clones, 65% to 90% of them singletons. The gene calls are TRBV7-9 and TRBJ1-1, with D uncertain. The sample was PBMCs. The sequence came from a female donor in good health and CMV-seronegative. CDR3 nucleotides: TGTGCCAGCAGGGAGGGCAATGGACGAGCTTTCTTT. Its translation is CASREGNGRAFF.